This TCR beta chain was documented in a study of cytotoxic CD8 clonotypes in ibrutinib-treated CLL. On the study more broadly: The group held 11 relapsed/refractory and around 15 treatment-naive patients, with some 17 IGHV unmutated. Investigators collected response samples after a median approximately twelve months of treatment, range 6 to 36. Overall study findings and caveats: Before falling back toward baseline at progression, clonality had risen at the time of ibrutinib response.

Trimming took off 2 bases at V and 1 base at J, with 7 bases between the two ends. Germline CDR1 SGHTA, CDR2 FQGNSA. This CDR3 is 14 amino acids long. The protocol was immunoSEQ multiplex PCR, while the TCRdb copy is restricted to in-frame clones and leaves out a portion. The sample lists 55,000 to 80,000 clones, around 52% occurring once. On this clone itself: Its antigen is not known.

The V gene is TRBV7-2, the J gene TRBJ2-3; no clear D gene. The sequence derives from a human donor with chronic lymphocytic leukemia. The starting material was PBMCs, obtained after 12 months of ibrutinib treatment. CDR3 DNA: TGTGCCAGCAGCTTAAGTCCCCGCACAGATACGCAGTATTTT. Protein sequence: CASSLSPRTDTQYF.